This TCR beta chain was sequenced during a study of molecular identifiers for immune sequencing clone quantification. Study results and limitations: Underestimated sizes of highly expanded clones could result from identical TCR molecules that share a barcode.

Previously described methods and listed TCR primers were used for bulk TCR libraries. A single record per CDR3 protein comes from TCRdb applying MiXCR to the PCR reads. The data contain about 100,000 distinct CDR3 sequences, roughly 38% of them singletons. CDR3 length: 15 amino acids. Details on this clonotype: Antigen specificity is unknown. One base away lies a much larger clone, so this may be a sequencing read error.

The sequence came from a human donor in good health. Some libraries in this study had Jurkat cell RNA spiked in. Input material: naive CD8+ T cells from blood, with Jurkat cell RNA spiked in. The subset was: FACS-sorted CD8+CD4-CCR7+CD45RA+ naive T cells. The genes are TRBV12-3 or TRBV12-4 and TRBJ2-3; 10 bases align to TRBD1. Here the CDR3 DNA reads TGTGCCGGCAGTCCTTCGGGACAGGGGACCGATACGCAGTATTTT. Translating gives CAGSPSGQGTDTQYF.